The 9 T cell receptor beta chains below all came from one sample that was sequenced in a study of blood T cell repertoires in COVID-19. Only in-frame clones appear in the TCRdb table, and some are missing; sequencing was by immunoSEQ multiplex PCR. The data show roughly 190,000 clones, about four fifths seen once. Sequencing was carried out using peripheral blood. The receptor set was obtained from a woman aged 65 to 85 with active or convalescent COVID-19.

The J gene is TRBJ1-5, the V gene TRBV7-3; possible D gene TRBD1, 5 bases. V gave up 5 bases and J gave up 0 bases, with 23 bases separating them. Looked up from germline, CDR1 is SGHTA and CDR2 is FQGTGA. The length of the CDR3 is 19 residues. CDR3 sequence: CASSHYIRQSRYSNQPQHF. CDR3 in DNA: TGTGCCAGCAGCCACTATATTAGACAGTCTCGATATAGCAATCAGCCCCAGCATTTT.

V gene TRBV15 combines with J gene TRBJ2-1; TRBD1 aligns across 8 bases. The V gene end was trimmed by 1 base and the J gene end by 0 bases; junction bases not matched to a gene: 5. Germline loops: CDR1 LNHNV, CDR2 YYDKDF (reference sequence). The CDR3 spans 17 residues. In DNA form, the CDR3 reads TGTGCCACCAGCAGAGGGAACAGGGGGAGCTCCTACAATGAGCAGTTCTTC. This codes for CATSRGNRGSSYNEQFF. The full variable domain, rest sourced from reference TRBV15 and TRBJ2-1, is DAMVIQNPRYQVTQFGKPVTLSCSQTLNHNVMYWYQQKSSQAPKLLFHYYDKDFNNEADTPDNFQSRRPNTSFCFLDIRSPGLGDTAMYLCATSRGNRGSSYNEQFFGPGTRLTVL.

This chain uses TRBV30 with TRBJ2-7, with 12 bases identical to TRBD1. The V segment lost 3 bases and the J segment 5 bases; nucleotides outside the gene matches: 5. The CDR3 totals 14 residues. CDR1 GTSNPN and CDR2 SVGIG come from the germline V gene (reference sequence). The CDR3 reads CAWRLGQGANEQYF. CDR3 nucleotides: TGTGCCTGGAGATTGGGACAGGGGGCCAACGAGCAGTACTTC.

The chain's CDR3 is CASSFRLAGGHNEQFF. The CDR3 DNA follows: TGTGCCAGCAGCTTCCGACTAGCGGGAGGGCACAATGAGCAGTTCTTC. V gene TRBV5-4 combines with J gene TRBJ2-1, with 14 bases aligning to TRBD2. From germline, CDR1 is SGHNT and CDR2 YYREEE (reference sequence). J gave up 5 bases and V 2 bases, and 3 bases lay outside the gene matches. There are 16 residues in the CDR3.

The chain combines TRBV4-1 with TRBJ2-3, with D possibly matching TRBD1 (7 bases). Germline CDR1 reads MGHRA; CDR2 reads YSYEKL. The length of the CDR3 is 13 residues. V dropped 5 bases and J dropped 11 bases, with 17 bases sitting between them. The CDR3 region has the DNA TGCGCCAGCAGCTCGAGGGGGCGGGACGGGCAGTATTTT. Its protein is CASSSRGRDGQYF.

The chain carries TRBV7-9 and TRBJ2-1; 12 bases are a match to TRBD2. Germline V gene lookup returns CDR1 SEHNR and CDR2 FQNEAQ (reference sequence). The CDR3 covers 15 residues. J lost 6 bases, V lost 4 bases, and 4 bases had no gene match. The CDR3 is CASSSVTSGGNEQFF. CDR3 in DNA: TGTGCCAGCAGCTCGGTGACTAGCGGGGGCAATGAGCAGTTCTTC.

This chain links TRBV15 with TRBJ2-3; the match to TRBD1 covers 9 bases. CDR3 length: 15 amino acids. V dropped 3 bases and J dropped 2; count of bases not matched to a gene: 3. Germline values: CDR1 LNHNV, CDR2 YYDKDF (reference sequence). CDR3 DNA: TGTGCCACCAGCAGGCGGACAGGGGCCACAGATACGCAGTATTTT. Protein: CATSRRTGATDTQYF.

A single count supports this clone. The V gene is TRBV19, the J gene TRBJ2-2, with D maybe TRBD2 (5 bases). The CDR3 has 13 amino acids. Trimming cost V 3 bases and J 6 bases, with 8 bases left between them. The germline V gene has CDR1 LNHDA and CDR2 SQIVND (reference sequence). CDR3 DNA sequence: TGTGCCAGTAGTATTAAGGAGGCCGGGGAGCTGTTTTTT. Encoded protein: CASSIKEAGELFF. Using reference TRBV19 and TRBJ2-2 for the parts outside the CDR3, the full variable domain is DGGITQSPKYLFRKEGQNVTLSCEQNLNHDAMYWYRQDPGQGLRLIYYSQIVNDFQKGDIAEGYSVSREKKESFPLTVTSAQKNPTAFYLCASSIKEAGELFFGEGSRLTVL.

This chain connects TRBV7-9 to TRBJ1-4; D may be TRBD1 (5 bases). The CDR3 loop spans 14 amino acids. V dropped 4 bases and J dropped 7 bases, with 13 bases sitting between them. CDR1 and CDR2 from the germline V gene are SEHNR and FQNEAQ (reference sequence). The chain's CDR3 is CASSSNDSFEKLFF. The CDR3 DNA reads TGTGCCAGCAGCTCGAATGACAGTTTTGAAAAACTGTTTTTT.